Below are 27 T cell receptor beta chains sequenced from a single sample in a study of blood T cell repertoires in COVID-19 (dated by TCRdb to 2018 to 2021). The receptor library was made with the immunoSEQ multiplex PCR assay. TCRdb carries this immuneACCESS record with in-frame sequences only. Its versions omit some clonotypes, under half of them owing to an unresolved V gene in the studies checked, with the rest unexplained. In all, the sample holds about 500,000 clones, and roughly nine tenths of those were seen once. Clones ranked in the top ten supply roughly 8% of the sample. Sequencing was done on a sample of peripheral blood. These receptors all stem from a woman between 45 and 65 years old with COVID-19, enrolled during active disease.

The gene calls are TRBV5-1 and TRBJ1-1; D possibly corresponds to TRBD1 (6 bases). From germline, CDR1 is SGHRS and CDR2 YFSETQ. The CDR3 is 13 residues long. Between the trimmed V and J ends, which lost 3 bases and 8 bases, there was a span of 14 bases. The CDR3 spells CASSSLPGGEAFF. In DNA, the CDR3 is TGCGCCAGCAGCTCTCTACCGGGGGGCGAAGCTTTCTTT.

This chain uses TRBV27 with TRBJ2-2, with D tentatively TRBD1 (6 bases). The CDR3 sequence is 15 residues long. Trimming removed 5 bases from V and 0 bases from J, with 10 bases in between. Germline V gene data show CDR1 as MNHEY and CDR2 as SMNVEV (reference sequence). CDR3 loop: CASSRYRANTGELFF. CDR3 coding DNA: TGTGCCAGCAGTAGGTACAGGGCGAACACCGGGGAGCTGTTTTTT.

The J gene is TRBJ1-1, the V gene TRBV5-1, with TRBD1 matching 9 bases. Trimming at V came to 5 bases and at J to 7 bases, leaving 9 bases not matched to a gene. The CDR3 is made up of 14 amino acids. Per the germline V gene, CDR1 is SGHRS and CDR2 is YFSETQ. The CDR3 loop is CASRWTGEVGEAFF. CDR3 DNA: TGCGCCAGCAGATGGACAGGGGAGGTTGGTGAAGCTTTCTTT.

This chain links TRBV15 with TRBJ2-5, with 8 bases that match TRBD1. J gave up 2 bases and V 3 bases, and 2 bases lay outside the gene matches. The germline gives CDR1 LNHNV, CDR2 YYDKDF (reference sequence). The CDR3 covers 14 residues. The CDR3 here is CATSSGQGQETQYF. DNA for the CDR3: TGTGCCACCAGCAGTGGACAGGGTCAAGAGACCCAGTACTTC.

The chain links TRBV24-1 to TRBJ2-3; TRBD1 agrees at 7 bases. The CDR3 totals 15 residues. Trimming removed 4 bases from V and 2 bases from J; junction bases left unmatched: 5. Germline V gene sequence: CDR1 KGHDR, CDR2 SFDVKD. The CDR3 nucleotides read TGTGCCACCAGTGAGGCCAGGGGGACCACAGATACGCAGTATTTT. This encodes CATSEARGTTDTQYF.

The chain couples TRBV5-1 to TRBJ2-7; the D gene is possibly TRBD1 (7 bases). The germline CDR1 and CDR2 sequences are SGHRS and YFSETQ. The CDR3 consists of 14 residues. Trimming left V 3 bases short and J 3 bases short, with 13 bases between. CDR3 DNA sequence: TGCGCCAGCAGCTCTGACAGGGAGGACTACGAGCAGTACTTC. Its translation is CASSSDREDYEQYF.

The J gene is TRBJ1-1, the V gene TRBV30, with 7 bases lining up with TRBD1. CDR3 length: 13 residues. V dropped 2 bases and J dropped 5; count of bases not matched to a gene: 5. Looked up from germline, CDR1 is GTSNPN and CDR2 is SVGIG (reference sequence). CDR3 DNA sequence: TGTGCCTGGAGTCCCGACAGGGCTACTGAAGCTTTCTTT. Amino acid sequence: CAWSPDRATEAFF.

The V call is TRBV5-1, the J call TRBJ1-1; perhaps TRBD1 as D (5 bases). The CDR3 covers 15 residues. Looked up from germline, CDR1 is SGHRS and CDR2 is YFSETQ. V was trimmed by 0 bases and J by 3 bases, leaving 12 bases between them. As DNA, the CDR3 is TGCGCCAGCAGCTTGGCTCTGGGGCGCGACACTGAAGCTTTCTTT. This translates into CASSLALGRDTEAFF.

The chain recombines TRBV5-6 with TRBJ2-1; possibly TRBD1 for D (6 bases). From germline, CDR1 is SGHDT and CDR2 YYEEEE. There are 13 residues in the CDR3. V was shortened by 4 bases and J by 7 bases, with 12 bases between the two germline ends. As DNA, the CDR3 is TGTGCCAGCAGCCCGACAGGATTGAATGAGCAGTTCTTC. Translating gives CASSPTGLNEQFF.

This chain connects TRBV2 to TRBJ2-3; 7 bases are a match to TRBD2. The CDR3 runs 14 residues. V was clipped by 5 bases and J by 2 bases; unmatched bases: 4. Per germline, CDR1 SNHLY and CDR2 FYNNEI. The CDR3 sequence is CASSRDYITDTQYF. As DNA, the CDR3 is TGTGCCAGCAGTAGGGACTACATCACAGATACGCAGTATTTT.

The chain links TRBV19 to TRBJ1-5, with no clear D. The CDR3 has 16 residues. The germline V gene encodes CDR1 LNHDA and CDR2 SQIVND (reference sequence). Trimming left V 7 bases short and J 0 bases short, with 16 bases between. The CDR3 is CASKRSSPDSNQPQHF. DNA for the CDR3: TGTGCCAGTAAGCGAAGTAGCCCCGATAGCAATCAGCCCCAGCATTTT. Complete variable domain (other parts from reference TRBV19 and TRBJ1-5): DGGITQSPKYLFRKEGQNVTLSCEQNLNHDAMYWYRQDPGQGLRLIYYSQIVNDFQKGDIAEGYSVSREKKESFPLTVTSAQKNPTAFYLCASKRSSPDSNQPQHFGDGTRLSIL.

This clone was counted a few times. V is TRBV10-2 and J is TRBJ2-3; tentative D call: TRBD1 (6 bases). This CDR3 has 13 amino acids. V dropped 3 bases and J dropped 10 bases, with 14 bases sitting between them. The germline CDR1 and CDR2 sequences are WSHSY and SAAADI. The CDR3 DNA is TGCGCCAGCAGTGATAGGACAGAGACAGCGCAGTATTTT. It codes for CASSDRTETAQYF.

The chain has TRBV6-6 and TRBJ1-5; D unresolved. This CDR3 is 15 amino acids long. Trimming shortened V by 6 bases and J by 0 bases, and 12 bases separated the two germline ends. Germline V gene sequence: CDR1 MNHNY, CDR2 SVGAGI (reference sequence). As DNA, the CDR3 is TGTGCCAGCAGCTCCCACGGGGATAGCAATCAGCCCCAGCATTTT. Encoded protein: CASSSHGDSNQPQHF.

The chain couples TRBV29-1 to TRBJ2-5; no firm D call. This CDR3 has 13 residues. V was cut by 4 bases and J by 3 bases, with 12 bases left in between. The germline gives CDR1 SQVTM, CDR2 ANQGSEA. CDR3 nucleotides: TGCAGCGTTGGACTCAGACTGAAAGAGACCCAGTACTTC. Its protein product is CSVGLRLKETQYF. Together with reference TRBV29-1 and TRBJ2-5, the CDR3 gives the full variable domain: SAVISQKPSRDICQRGTSLTIQCQVDSQVTMMFWYRQQPGQSLTLIATANQGSEATYESGFVIDKFPISRPNLTFSTLTVSNMSPEDSSIYLCSVGLRLKETQYFGPGTRLLVL.

The CDR3 nucleotides are TGTGCCAGCAGCAGGACAGAAAAAGCTTTCTTT. Protein sequence: CASSRTEKAFF. The chain combines TRBV6-5 with TRBJ1-1; D is possibly TRBD1 (6 bases). V lost 6 bases and J lost 9, with 11 bases in between. CDR1 and CDR2 (germline): MNHEY, SVGAGI. CDR3 size: 11 residues.

This chain connects TRBV6-5 to TRBJ1-3; D remains ambiguous. Looked up from germline, CDR1 is MNHEY and CDR2 is SVGAGI. The length of the CDR3 is 14 residues. CDR3 protein: CASKRVSSGNTIYF. The CDR3 nucleotides are TGTGCATCTAAGAGGGTTTCCTCTGGAAACACCATATATTTT.

J is TRBJ2-3 and V is TRBV5-4; 7 nucleotides match TRBD1. V was clipped by 6 bases and J by 6 bases; unmatched bases: 13. The CDR3 contains 15 residues. Germline values: CDR1 SGHNT, CDR2 YYREEE (reference sequence). CDR3 in amino acids: CASKTGTDLPDTQYF. Written as DNA, the CDR3 is TGTGCCAGCAAGACCGGGACAGACTTGCCCGATACGCAGTATTTT.

This rearrangement joins TRBV11-2 to TRBJ2-3; 7 nucleotides match TRBD1. J lost 2 bases, V lost 5 bases, and 10 bases had no gene match. This CDR3 contains 16 residues. Looked up from germline, CDR1 is SGHAT and CDR2 is FQNNGV. In nucleotides, the CDR3 is TGTGCCAGCAGCCCATTAGGGGACAGAGTCACAGATACGCAGTATTTT. Its protein is CASSPLGDRVTDTQYF.

This clone was observed a single time. Here the CDR3 DNA reads TGTGCCAGCAGACAAAACCCCTCTGGGGCCAACGTCCTGACTTTC. Its translation is CASRQNPSGANVLTF. V gene TRBV11-2 combines with J gene TRBJ2-6, with D unclear. Germline CDR1 and CDR2: SGHAT and FQNNGV. V was pared by 6 bases and J by 0 bases, with 9 bases between. The CDR3 covers 15 residues.

This chain uses TRBV27 with TRBJ1-2, with 9 bases identical to TRBD1. J lost 3 bases, V lost 6 bases, and 14 bases had no gene match. Looked up from germline, CDR1 is MNHEY and CDR2 is SMNVEV (reference sequence). The CDR3 extends over 17 amino acids. The CDR3 protein is CASSRNRGRVNDYGYTF. CDR3 DNA sequence: TGTGCCAGCAGCCGAAACAGGGGGCGAGTCAACGACTATGGCTACACCTTC.

This sequence joins TRBV19 and TRBJ2-3; 12 bases line up with TRBD2. The CDR3 loop spans 17 amino acids. Looked up from germline, CDR1 is LNHDA and CDR2 is SQIVND (reference sequence). Trimming cost V 4 bases and J 2 bases; bases outside gene matches: 7. CDR3 loop: CASSKRLAGVLTDTQYF. Written as DNA, the CDR3 is TGTGCCAGTAGTAAGCGACTAGCGGGGGTCCTCACAGATACGCAGTATTTT.

The V and J genes are TRBV19 and TRBJ2-7, with 9 bases aligning to TRBD1. The V and J ends lost 3 bases and 3 bases, in that order; junction bases with no gene match: 3. In germline, CDR1 is LNHDA, CDR2 SQIVND (reference sequence). The CDR3 consists of 14 residues. This CDR3 is CASSIETGGYEQYF. The CDR3 DNA is TGTGCCAGTAGTATCGAGACAGGGGGCTACGAGCAGTACTTC.

This chain joins TRBV5-6 and TRBJ1-1; D not certain. Germline V lookup: CDR1 SGHDT, CDR2 YYEEEE. This CDR3 is built from 16 residues. V dropped 4 bases and J dropped 0 bases, with 16 bases sitting between them. This chain's CDR3 is CASSPIGEVMNTEAFF. CDR3 nucleotides: TGTGCCAGCAGCCCGATTGGTGAGGTCATGAACACTGAAGCTTTCTTT.

The CDR3 spells CASSRDRVAHEQYF. The CDR3 bases are TGCGCCAGCAGCCGGGACAGGGTCGCCCACGAGCAGTACTTC. V usage is TRBV5-1 and J usage is TRBJ2-7; 9 positions agree with TRBD1. Germline loops: CDR1 SGHRS, CDR2 YFSETQ. J lost 5 bases, V lost 4 bases, and 7 bases had no gene match. The CDR3 runs to 14 residues.

This chain links TRBV7-9 with TRBJ2-7; D unclear. Germline values: CDR1 SEHNR, CDR2 FQNEAQ (reference sequence). The CDR3 totals 14 residues. The V gene lost 0 bases and the J gene lost 0 bases, with 6 bases spanning the gap. CDR3 loop: CASSLAGLSYEQYF. The CDR3 DNA sequence: TGTGCCAGCAGCTTAGCTGGCCTCTCCTACGAGCAGTACTTC.

The chain links TRBV2 to TRBJ2-1; possible D gene TRBD1, 5 bases. CDR1 is SNHLY and CDR2 is FYNNEI in the germline V gene. The CDR3 is made up of 11 amino acids. V dropped 6 bases and J dropped 10 bases, with 10 bases sitting between them. The CDR3 here is CASRGVREQFF. CDR3 bases: TGTGCCAGCAGAGGGGTCCGGGAGCAGTTCTTC.

The chain has TRBV7-3 and TRBJ1-1; no clear D. Per the germline V gene, CDR1 is SGHTA and CDR2 is FQGTGA. This CDR3 is built from 13 residues. V shed 0 bases and J shed 3 bases, with 5 bases lying between them. The CDR3 DNA reads TGTGCCAGCAGCTTAACGGAGGACACTGAAGCTTTCTTT. Amino acids: CASSLTEDTEAFF.